The clone carrying this TCR beta chain was seen a handful of times. TCRdb analysed the 5' RACE reads with MiXCR anew, one entry per CDR3 protein. The sample includes 290,000 or so distinct CDR3 sequences, around 19% of them seen just once. The source of the sample is a study of T-cell memory formation after mild COVID-19. Study-wide context: The two donors had largely donor-specific TCR clusters.

Germline loops: CDR1 SGHRS, CDR2 YFSETQ. The CDR3 runs 15 residues. Trimming at V came to 4 bases and at J to 3 bases, leaving 4 bases not matched to a gene. This clonotype originated in a man younger than 35 who had mild COVID-19 (a few samples of this study predate the infection). Cell type and time point are not known. The chain employs TRBV5-1 and TRBJ2-2, with TRBD1 matching 9 bases. The sample comprised PBMCs or a T cell subset sorted from them (not recorded which). CDR3: CASSVGTGYTGELFF. The CDR3 bases are TGCGCCAGCAGCGTCGGGACAGGGTACACCGGGGAGCTGTTTTTT.